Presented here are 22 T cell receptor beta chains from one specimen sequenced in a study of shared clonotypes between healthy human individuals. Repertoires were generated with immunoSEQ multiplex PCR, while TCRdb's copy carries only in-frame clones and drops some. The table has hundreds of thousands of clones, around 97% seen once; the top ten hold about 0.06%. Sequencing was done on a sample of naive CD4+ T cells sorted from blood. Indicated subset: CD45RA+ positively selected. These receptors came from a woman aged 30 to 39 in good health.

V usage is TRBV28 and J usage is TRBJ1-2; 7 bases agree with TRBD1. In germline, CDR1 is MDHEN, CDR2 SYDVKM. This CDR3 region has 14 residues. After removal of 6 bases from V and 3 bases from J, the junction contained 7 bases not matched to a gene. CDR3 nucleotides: TGTGCCAGCAGAGAACAGGGGCAGGACTATGGCTACACCTTC. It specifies CASREQGQDYGYTF.

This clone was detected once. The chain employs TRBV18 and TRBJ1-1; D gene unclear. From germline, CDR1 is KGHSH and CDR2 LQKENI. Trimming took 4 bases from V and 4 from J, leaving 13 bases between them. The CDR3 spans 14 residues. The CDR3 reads CASSRKEGVTEAFF. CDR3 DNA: TGTGCCAGCTCACGAAAAGAGGGAGTCACTGAAGCTTTCTTT. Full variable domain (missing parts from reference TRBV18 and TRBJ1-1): NAGVMQNPRHLVRRRGQEARLRCSPMKGHSHVYWYRQLPEEGLKFMVYLQKENIIDESGMPKERFSAEFPKEGPSILRIQQVVRGDSAAYFCASSRKEGVTEAFFGQGTRLTVV.

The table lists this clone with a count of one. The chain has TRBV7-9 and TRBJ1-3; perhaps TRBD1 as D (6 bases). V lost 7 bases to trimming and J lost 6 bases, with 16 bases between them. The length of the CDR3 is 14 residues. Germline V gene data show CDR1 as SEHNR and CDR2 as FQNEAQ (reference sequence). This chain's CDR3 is CASTNQGLENTIYF. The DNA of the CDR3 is TGTGCCAGCACCAACCAGGGGCTGGAAAACACCATATATTTT.

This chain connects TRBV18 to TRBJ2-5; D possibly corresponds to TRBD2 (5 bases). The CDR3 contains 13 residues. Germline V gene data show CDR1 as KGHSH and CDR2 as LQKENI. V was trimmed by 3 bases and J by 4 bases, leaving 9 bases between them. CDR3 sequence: CASSPPSGETQYF. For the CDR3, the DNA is TGTGCCAGCTCACCCCCCAGCGGAGAGACCCAGTACTTC.

In DNA, the CDR3 is TGTGCCAGCAGCCCGACAGGGTGGATGAACACTGAAGCTTTCTTT. Its translation is CASSPTGWMNTEAFF. The rearrangement links TRBV25-1 to TRBJ1-1; TRBD1 agrees at 7 bases. Germline CDR1 is MGHDK and CDR2 is SYGVNS. This CDR3 is built from 15 residues. The junction had 7 bases not matched to a gene; V was cut back by 6 bases and J by 0 bases.

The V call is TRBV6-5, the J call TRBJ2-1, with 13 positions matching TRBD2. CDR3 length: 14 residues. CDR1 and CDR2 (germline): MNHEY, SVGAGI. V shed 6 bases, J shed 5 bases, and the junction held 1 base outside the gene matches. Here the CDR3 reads CASSGTSGDNEQFF. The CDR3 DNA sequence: TGTGCCAGCAGCGGGACTAGCGGGGACAATGAGCAGTTCTTC.

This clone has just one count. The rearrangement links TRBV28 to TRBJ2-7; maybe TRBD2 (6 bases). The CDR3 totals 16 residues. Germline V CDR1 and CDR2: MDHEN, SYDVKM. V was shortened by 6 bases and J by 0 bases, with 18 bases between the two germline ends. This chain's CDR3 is CASSPLRTTLSYEQYF. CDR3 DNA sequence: TGTGCCAGCAGCCCCCTTCGGACTACTCTCTCCTACGAGCAGTACTTC. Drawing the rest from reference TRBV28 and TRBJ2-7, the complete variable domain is DVKVTQSSRYLVKRTGEKVFLECVQDMDHENMFWYRQDPGLGLRLIYFSYDVKMKEKGDIPEGYSVSREKKERFSLILESASTNQTSMYLCASSPLRTTLSYEQYFGPGTRLTVT.

CDR3 coding DNA: TGTGCCAGCAGTGAAGCACAGGGCATCCGGGGACAGCCCCAGCATTTT. Its translation: CASSEAQGIRGQPQHF. The chain is built from TRBV6-1 and TRBJ1-5; weak D call: TRBD1 (6 bases). Germline CDR1 MNHNS, CDR2 SASEGT. The CDR3 totals 16 residues. Trimming removed 0 bases from V and 7 bases from J, with 16 bases in between.

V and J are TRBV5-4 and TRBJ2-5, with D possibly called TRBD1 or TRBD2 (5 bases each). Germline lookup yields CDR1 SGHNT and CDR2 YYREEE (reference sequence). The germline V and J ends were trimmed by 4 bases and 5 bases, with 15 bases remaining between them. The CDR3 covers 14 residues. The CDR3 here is CASSPRGSGETQYF. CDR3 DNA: TGTGCCAGCAGCCCCCGGGGCTCAGGGGAGACCCAGTACTTC. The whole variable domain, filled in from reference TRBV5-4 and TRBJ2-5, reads ETGVTQSPTHLIKTRGQQVTLRCSSQSGHNTVSWYQQALGQGPQFIFQYYREEENGRGNFPPRFSGLQFPNYSSELNVNALELDDSALYLCASSPRGSGETQYFGPGTRLLVL.

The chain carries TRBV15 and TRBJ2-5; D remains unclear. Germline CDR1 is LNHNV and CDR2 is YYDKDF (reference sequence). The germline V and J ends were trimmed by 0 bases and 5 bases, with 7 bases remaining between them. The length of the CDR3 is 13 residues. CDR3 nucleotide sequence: TGTGCCACCAGCAGAGACCTTGGTGAGACCCAGTACTTC. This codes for CATSRDLGETQYF.

CDR3 nucleotides: TGTGCCAGCAGCCCCGTACGCGCTGGAAACACCATATATTTT. This translates into CASSPVRAGNTIYF. This sequence joins TRBV7-9 and TRBJ1-3; D remains unclear. Germline lookup yields CDR1 SEHNR and CDR2 FQNEAQ (reference sequence). The V gene lost 5 bases and the J gene lost 2 bases, with 10 bases spanning the gap. The CDR3 consists of 14 residues.

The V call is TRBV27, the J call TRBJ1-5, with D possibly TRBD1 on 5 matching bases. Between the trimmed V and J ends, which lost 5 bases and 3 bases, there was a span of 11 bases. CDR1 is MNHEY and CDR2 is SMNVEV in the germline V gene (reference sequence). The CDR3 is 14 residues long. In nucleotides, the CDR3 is TGTGCCAGCAGTCCGGGACCGCCCAATCAGCCCCAGCATTTT. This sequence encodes CASSPGPPNQPQHF.

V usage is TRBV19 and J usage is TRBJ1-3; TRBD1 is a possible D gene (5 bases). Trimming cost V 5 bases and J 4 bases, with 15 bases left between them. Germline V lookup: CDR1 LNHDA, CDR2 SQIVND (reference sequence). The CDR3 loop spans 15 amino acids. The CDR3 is CASSPQDIPGNTIYF. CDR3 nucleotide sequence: TGTGCCAGTAGTCCCCAGGACATACCAGGAAACACCATATATTTT. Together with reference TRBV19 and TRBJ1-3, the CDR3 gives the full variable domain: DGGITQSPKYLFRKEGQNVTLSCEQNLNHDAMYWYRQDPGQGLRLIYYSQIVNDFQKGDIAEGYSVSREKKESFPLTVTSAQKNPTAFYLCASSPQDIPGNTIYFGEGSWLTVV.

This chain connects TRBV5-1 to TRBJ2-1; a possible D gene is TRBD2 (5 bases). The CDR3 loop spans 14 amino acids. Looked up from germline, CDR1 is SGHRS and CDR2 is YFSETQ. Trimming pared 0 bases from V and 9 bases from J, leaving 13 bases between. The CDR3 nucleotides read TGCGCCAGCAGCTTGGAACTAGTGCGTAGTGAGCAGTTCTTC. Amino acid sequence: CASSLELVRSEQFF.

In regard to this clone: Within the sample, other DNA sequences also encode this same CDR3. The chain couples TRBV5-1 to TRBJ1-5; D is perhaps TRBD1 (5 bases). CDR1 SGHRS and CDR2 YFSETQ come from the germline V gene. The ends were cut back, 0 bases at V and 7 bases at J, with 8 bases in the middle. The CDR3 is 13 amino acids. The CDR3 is CASSLEGVQPQHF. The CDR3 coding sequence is TGCGCCAGCAGCTTGGAAGGGGTCCAGCCCCAGCATTTT.

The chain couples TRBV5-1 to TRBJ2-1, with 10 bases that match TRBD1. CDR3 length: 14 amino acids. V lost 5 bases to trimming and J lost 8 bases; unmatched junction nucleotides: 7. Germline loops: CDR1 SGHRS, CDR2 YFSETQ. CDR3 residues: CASSPDRGIDEQFF. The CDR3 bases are TGCGCCAGCAGTCCGGACAGGGGGATTGATGAGCAGTTCTTC.

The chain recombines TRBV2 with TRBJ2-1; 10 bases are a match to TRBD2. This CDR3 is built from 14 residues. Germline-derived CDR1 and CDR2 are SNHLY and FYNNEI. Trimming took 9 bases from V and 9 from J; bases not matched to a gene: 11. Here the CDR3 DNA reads TGTGCCAGGTCTCTAGCGGGAGCCAGGGGTGAGCAGTTCTTC. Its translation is CARSLAGARGEQFF.

The CDR3 DNA reads as TGTGCCAGCAGTGAATGGGGGACAGGTCCCTCTGGGGCCAACGTCCTGACTTTC. Protein: CASSEWGTGPSGANVLTF. This rearrangement joins TRBV25-1 to TRBJ2-6; the match to TRBD1 covers 8 bases. Germline CDR1 MGHDK, CDR2 SYGVNS. The CDR3 is 18 residues long. V was clipped by 1 base and J by 0 bases; unmatched bases: 5.

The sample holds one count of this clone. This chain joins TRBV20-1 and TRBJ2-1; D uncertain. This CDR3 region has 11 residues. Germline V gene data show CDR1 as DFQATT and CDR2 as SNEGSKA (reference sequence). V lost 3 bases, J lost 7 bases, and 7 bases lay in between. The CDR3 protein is CSASSANEQFF. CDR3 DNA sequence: TGCAGTGCTAGTTCCGCGAATGAGCAGTTCTTC.

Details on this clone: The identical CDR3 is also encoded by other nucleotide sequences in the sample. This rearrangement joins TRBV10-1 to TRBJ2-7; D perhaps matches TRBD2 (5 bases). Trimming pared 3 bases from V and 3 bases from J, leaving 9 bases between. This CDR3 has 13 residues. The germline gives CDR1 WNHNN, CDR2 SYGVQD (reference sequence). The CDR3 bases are TGCGCCAGCAGTGAATCGAGGGACTACGAGCAGTACTTC. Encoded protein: CASSESRDYEQYF.

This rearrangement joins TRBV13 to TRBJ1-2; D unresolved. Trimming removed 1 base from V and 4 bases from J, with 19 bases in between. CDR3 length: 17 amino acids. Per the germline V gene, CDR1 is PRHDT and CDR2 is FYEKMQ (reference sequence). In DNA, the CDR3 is TGTGCCAGCAGCTTAGATATGTCTCTTGGTGCGGGCTATGGCTACACCTTC. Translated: CASSLDMSLGAGYGYTF. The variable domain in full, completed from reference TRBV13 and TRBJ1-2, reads AAGVIQSPRHLIKEKRETATLKCYPIPRHDTVYWYQQGPGQDPQFLISFYEKMQSDKGSIPDRFSAQQFSDYHSELNMSSLELGDSALYFCASSLDMSLGAGYGYTFGSGTRLTVV.

Here the CDR3 reads CASSLNRASNQPQHF. The CDR3, as DNA: TGTGCCAGCAGTTTAAACAGGGCTAGCAATCAGCCCCAGCATTTT. The V and J genes are TRBV27 and TRBJ1-5, with D possibly TRBD1 on 6 matching bases. Trimming took 2 bases from V and 0 from J, leaving 8 bases between them. This CDR3 comprises 15 residues. Germline V gene data show CDR1 as MNHEY and CDR2 as SMNVEV (reference sequence).